This T cell receptor beta chain comes out of a study of shared clonotypes between healthy human individuals. General study points: Lower generation probabilities were found for non-shared clonotypes than for those shared by all four donors. Naive subsets generally exceeded memory subsets in estimated richness.

The protocol was immunoSEQ multiplex PCR, while the TCRdb copy is restricted to in-frame clones and leaves out a portion. The sample consists of some 2.1 million clones, about 95% of them appearing once. CDR3 length equals 15 residues. Per the germline V gene, CDR1 is SGHDT and CDR2 is YYEEEE. Trimming removed 0 bases from V and 2 bases from J, with 11 bases in between. Points on this clone: The antigen remains unidentified. The sample carries other DNA sequences with the same CDR3.

It was CD45RO-negative cells, positively selected for CCR7, that made up naive CD8 cells, with terminally differentiated effector memory CD45RA+ cells excluded. This TCR came from a young man in good health. The chain couples TRBV5-6 to TRBJ1-1; the D is unclear. Sequenced material: naive CD8+ T cells sorted from blood. Written as DNA, the CDR3 is TGTGCCAGCAGCTTGGTGGGCAGAGGCAACACTGAAGCTTTCTTT. Amino acids: CASSLVGRGNTEAFF.